One sample yielded the 26 T cell receptor beta chains listed below, sequenced in a study of T cell responses to AZD1222 COVID-19 vaccine. The protocol was immunoSEQ multiplex PCR, while the TCRdb copy is restricted to in-frame clones and leaves out a portion. The data show some 61,000 clones, about 88% seen once. The material was peripheral blood, obtained on day 0 of AZD1222 vaccination. The receptors derive from an adult in good health.

Note on this clone: At the DNA level, this CDR3 is encoded by other sequences in the same sample as well. The CDR3 nucleotides read TGTGCCAGCAGCTTGTCTACAGATAACTATGGCTACACCTTC. Protein sequence: CASSLSTDNYGYTF. The chain employs TRBV5-4 and TRBJ1-2; D unclear. Trimming shortened V by 1 base and J by 1 base, and 8 bases separated the two germline ends. The CDR3 loop spans 14 amino acids. CDR1 SGHNT and CDR2 YYREEE come from the germline V gene (reference sequence).

The genes are TRBV7-6 and TRBJ1-3; TRBD1 matches at 7 bases. The CDR3 is 15 residues long. Germline loops: CDR1 SGHVS, CDR2 FNYEAQ. Trimming took 2 bases from V and 5 from J; bases not matched to a gene: 6. The DNA of the CDR3 is TGTGCCAGCAGCTTAAGGGACAGCGCCCGAAACACCATATATTTT. This encodes CASSLRDSARNTIYF. The full variable domain, completed using reference TRBV7-6 and TRBJ1-3, is GAGVSQSPRYKVTKRGQDVALRCDPISGHVSLYWYRQALGQGPEFLTYFNYEAQQDKSGLPNDRFSAERPEGSISTLTIQRTEQRDSAMYRCASSLRDSARNTIYFGEGSWLTVV.

J is TRBJ1-2 and V is TRBV29-1; weak D call: TRBD1 (6 bases). The germline gives CDR1 SQVTM, CDR2 ANQGSEA. This CDR3 spans 12 amino acids. Trimming took off 5 bases at V and 2 bases at J, with 9 bases between the two ends. The CDR3: CSVSGGNYGYTF. The CDR3 DNA sequence: TGCAGCGTTTCCGGGGGCAACTATGGCTACACCTTC.

The chain combines TRBV13 with TRBJ1-2; D is ambiguous. This CDR3 contains 12 residues. CDR1 and CDR2 from the germline V gene are PRHDT and FYEKMQ (reference sequence). V lost 0 bases and J 7 bases, leaving 6 bases between the germline ends. The CDR3: CASSLGTAGYTF. CDR3 sequence (DNA): TGTGCCAGCAGCTTAGGAACAGCTGGCTACACCTTC. Looking up the rest from reference TRBV13 and TRBJ1-2 gives the full variable domain: AAGVIQSPRHLIKEKRETATLKCYPIPRHDTVYWYQQGPGQDPQFLISFYEKMQSDKGSIPDRFSAQQFSDYHSELNMSSLELGDSALYFCASSLGTAGYTFGSGTRLTVV.

This chain connects TRBV4-1 to TRBJ2-1; 11 positions match TRBD2. CDR1 and CDR2 (germline): MGHRA, YSYEKL. Trimming at V came to 3 bases and at J to 4 bases, leaving 2 bases not matched to a gene. The CDR3 runs 15 residues. CDR3 sequence reads: CASSQGLADYNEQFF. CDR3 in DNA: TGCGCCAGCAGCCAGGGACTAGCGGATTACAATGAGCAGTTCTTC.

V usage is TRBV7-2 and J usage is TRBJ1-4; D remains ambiguous. Germline CDR1 SGHTA, CDR2 FQGNSA. This CDR3 has 14 residues. V was cut by 5 bases and J by 4 bases, with 11 bases left in between. CDR3 residues: CASSTPNNNEKLFF. CDR3 DNA sequence: TGTGCCAGCAGCACCCCCAACAATAATGAAAAACTGTTTTTT. The full variable domain, with the rest looked up from reference TRBV7-2 and TRBJ1-4, is GAGVSQSPSNKVTEKGKDVELRCDPISGHTALYWYRQSLGQGLEFLIYFQGNSAPDKSGLPSDRFSAERTGGSVSTLTIQRTQQEDSAVYLCASSTPNNNEKLFFGSGTQLSVL.

The genes are TRBV7-2 and TRBJ1-2, with 7 bases lining up with TRBD1. V gave up 5 bases and J gave up 8 bases; unmatched junction bases: 11. The CDR3 covers 14 residues. Germline loops: CDR1 SGHTA, CDR2 FQGNSA. CDR3 residues: CASSETGARGGYTF. The DNA for the CDR3 is TGTGCCAGCAGCGAGACCGGGGCCAGGGGGGGCTACACCTTC.

The chain joins TRBV5-1 to TRBJ2-3; the match to TRBD2 covers 11 bases. Per the germline V gene, CDR1 is SGHRS and CDR2 is YFSETQ. V shed 5 bases and J 5 bases; nucleotides not matched to a gene: 10. The CDR3 runs 16 residues. CDR3 sequence (DNA): TGCGCCAGCAGTTTCTTAGCGGGGGGGCCTCAAGATACGCAGTATTTT. It specifies CASSFLAGGPQDTQYF.

The rearrangement uses TRBV5-4 and TRBJ1-2; D unclear. The V gene's germline CDR1 is SGHNT and CDR2 YYREEE (reference sequence). V lost 3 bases and J lost 7, with 10 bases in between. The length of the CDR3 is 12 residues. CDR3 amino acids: CASSWGTFGYTF. The CDR3 coding sequence is TGTGCCAGCAGCTGGGGAACATTTGGCTACACCTTC. The whole variable domain, filled in from reference TRBV5-4 and TRBJ1-2, reads ETGVTQSPTHLIKTRGQQVTLRCSSQSGHNTVSWYQQALGQGPQFIFQYYREEENGRGNFPPRFSGLQFPNYSSELNVNALELDDSALYLCASSWGTFGYTFGSGTRLTVV.

The gene calls are TRBV5-6 and TRBJ2-3, with 7 bases that match TRBD1. CDR1 and CDR2 from the germline V gene are SGHDT and YYEEEE. There are 16 residues in the CDR3. Trimming took 5 bases from V and 0 from J; bases not matched to a gene: 9. The CDR3 here is CASRARQGPSTDTQYF. The CDR3 DNA sequence: TGTGCCAGCAGGGCGAGACAGGGACCTAGCACAGATACGCAGTATTTT.

This CDR3 is CASRLGLASAGELFF. CDR3 DNA sequence: TGTGCCAGTAGGCTTGGACTAGCGAGCGCCGGGGAGCTGTTTTTT. J is TRBJ2-2 and V is TRBV19, with 9 nucleotides matching TRBD2. The germline gives CDR1 LNHDA, CDR2 SQIVND (reference sequence). The CDR3 totals 15 residues. The ends lost 6 bases at V and 6 bases at J; junction bases unmatched: 8. Full variable domain (rest looked up from reference TRBV19 and TRBJ2-2): DGGITQSPKYLFRKEGQNVTLSCEQNLNHDAMYWYRQDPGQGLRLIYYSQIVNDFQKGDIAEGYSVSREKKESFPLTVTSAQKNPTAFYLCASRLGLASAGELFFGEGSRLTVL.

The chain combines TRBV15 with TRBJ2-6, with unresolved D. CDR1 is LNHNV and CDR2 is YYDKDF in the germline V gene (reference sequence). V was shortened by 7 bases and J by 0 bases, with 28 bases between the two germline ends. This CDR3 has 21 amino acids. The CDR3, as DNA: TGTGCCACCAAACAAGACAAATCTACGTTCCCGTGGCCCTCTGGGGCCAACGTCCTGACTTTC. It yields the protein CATKQDKSTFPWPSGANVLTF. Drawing the rest from reference TRBV15 and TRBJ2-6, the complete variable domain is DAMVIQNPRYQVTQFGKPVTLSCSQTLNHNVMYWYQQKSSQAPKLLFHYYDKDFNNEADTPDNFQSRRPNTSFCFLDIRSPGLGDTAMYLCATKQDKSTFPWPSGANVLTFGAGSRLTVL.

The V and J genes are TRBV6-5 and TRBJ1-1; possibly TRBD1 for D (5 bases). The ends were cut back, 2 bases at V and 0 bases at J, with 7 bases in the middle. The CDR3 totals 14 residues. Germline V lookup: CDR1 MNHEY, CDR2 SVGAGI. The CDR3 sequence is CASSYGGMNTEAFF. The CDR3 nucleotides read TGTGCCAGCAGTTACGGGGGAATGAACACTGAAGCTTTCTTT.

The rearrangement joins TRBV4-1 to TRBJ2-1; unclear D gene. V was clipped by 1 base and J by 3 bases, with 16 bases between them. Germline CDR1 and CDR2: MGHRA and YSYEKL. The CDR3 has 17 amino acids. The CDR3 reads CASSQGSVGRLYNEQFF. CDR3 sequence (DNA): TGCGCCAGCAGCCAAGGGTCTGTCGGTCGCCTCTACAATGAGCAGTTCTTC.

The chain recombines TRBV20-1 with TRBJ2-2; D is unresolved. Germline V gene lookup returns CDR1 DFQATT and CDR2 SNEGSKA (reference sequence). V was pared by 3 bases and J by 0 bases, with 5 bases between. This CDR3 region has 13 residues. The CDR3 nucleotides are TGCAGTGCTAGTCTAACGAACACCGGGGAGCTGTTTTTT. Translating gives CSASLTNTGELFF.

The chain employs TRBV9 and TRBJ1-1; TRBD1 might be the D (6 bases). Per germline, CDR1 SGDLS and CDR2 YYNGEE. The CDR3 consists of 13 residues. Trimming stripped 4 bases from V and 1 base from J, with 8 bases between. For the CDR3, the DNA is TGTGCCAGCAGCTCGGACAGGAACACTGAAGCTTTCTTT. This codes for CASSSDRNTEAFF. Filled out from reference TRBV9 and TRBJ1-1, the complete variable domain reads DSGVTQTPKHLITATGQRVTLRCSPRSGDLSVYWYQQSLDQGLQFLIQYYNGEERAKGNILERFSAQQFPDLHSELNLSSLELGDSALYFCASSSDRNTEAFFGQGTRLTVV.

This clone was counted once. The rearrangement links TRBV4-2 to TRBJ1-4; D unclear. V lost 1 base and J lost 14, with 17 bases in between. The germline V gene encodes CDR1 LGHNA and CDR2 YNFKEQ. CDR3 size: 14 residues. The CDR3: CASSQGKKGPFLFF. The CDR3 DNA is TGTGCCAGCAGCCAAGGAAAGAAAGGGCCCTTTCTGTTTTTT.

This chain connects TRBV5-6 to TRBJ1-5, with a possible D match to TRBD1 (5 bases). Trimming took 2 bases from V and 7 from J, leaving 13 bases between them. CDR3 size: 14 residues. CDR1 is SGHDT, CDR2 YYEEEE, per germline. CDR3: CASSFGQGGQPQHF. Written as DNA, the CDR3 is TGTGCCAGCAGCTTCGGGCAGGGCGGACAGCCCCAGCATTTT.

J is TRBJ2-7 and V is TRBV9, with 9 bases fitting TRBD1. Germline values: CDR1 SGDLS, CDR2 YYNGEE. This CDR3 is 15 amino acids long. V was pared by 4 bases and J by 5 bases, with 10 bases of the junction left unmatched. The CDR3 protein is CASSYTGQGHHEQYF. The CDR3 DNA reads TGTGCCAGCAGCTATACGGGACAGGGACACCACGAGCAGTACTTC.

V is TRBV20-1 and J is TRBJ2-5; D gene unclear. This CDR3 has 10 amino acids. Germline CDR1 reads DFQATT; CDR2 reads SNEGSKA (reference sequence). The V gene lost 4 bases and the J gene lost 2 bases, with 2 bases spanning the gap. The CDR3 is CSAKQETQYF. The DNA for the CDR3 is TGCAGTGCTAAACAAGAGACCCAGTACTTC.

The gene calls are TRBV11-2 and TRBJ2-7; TRBD2 matches at 9 bases. The germline CDR1 and CDR2 sequences are SGHAT and FQNNGV. The CDR3 is 16 residues long. V lost 4 bases to trimming and J lost 1 base; unmatched junction nucleotides: 8. This CDR3 is CASSSRLADYSYEQYF. CDR3 sequence (DNA): TGTGCCAGCAGCTCAAGACTAGCGGACTATTCCTACGAGCAGTACTTC. Together with reference TRBV11-2 and TRBJ2-7, the CDR3 gives the full variable domain: EAGVAQSPRYKIIEKRQSVAFWCNPISGHATLYWYQQILGQGPKLLIQFQNNGVVDDSQLPKDRFSAERLKGVDSTLKIQPAKLEDSAVYLCASSSRLADYSYEQYFGPGTRLTVT.

The table lists this clone with a few counts. The chain couples TRBV29-1 to TRBJ2-7; 9 nucleotides line up with TRBD1. V gave up 3 bases and J gave up 6 bases; unmatched junction bases: 12. The CDR3 totals 15 residues. Per the germline V gene, CDR1 is SQVTM and CDR2 is ANQGSEA. CDR3 protein: CSVEMAGTGLGEQYF. The CDR3 DNA is TGCAGCGTTGAGATGGCCGGGACAGGGTTGGGCGAGCAGTACTTC.

V gene TRBV9 combines with J gene TRBJ1-1; perhaps TRBD1 as D (6 bases). The length of the CDR3 is 15 residues. V lost 0 bases to trimming and J lost 4 bases, with 13 bases between them. The V gene's germline CDR1 is SGDLS and CDR2 YYNGEE. The CDR3 DNA is TGTGCCAGCAGCGTAGTCCTAGGGGGGGGCACTGAAGCTTTCTTT. This gives the protein CASSVVLGGGTEAFF.

This clone was observed once. The V gene is TRBV3-1 (or the pseudogene TRBV3-2), the J gene TRBJ1-1; no clear D gene. Germline V gene sequence: CDR1 LGHDT, CDR2 YNNKEL (reference sequence). The CDR3 has 13 amino acids. Trimming removed 1 base at V and 6 bases at J, with 9 bases between. The CDR3 protein is CASSQVSSSEAFF. CDR3 DNA: TGTGCCAGCAGCCAAGTAAGTTCGTCTGAAGCTTTCTTT.

The V gene is TRBV7-2, the J gene TRBJ2-7, with 9 bases aligning to TRBD1. The CDR3 length is 14 residues. V lost 5 bases and J lost 3; bases outside the gene matches: 5. The germline gives CDR1 SGHTA, CDR2 FQGNSA. The CDR3 DNA sequence: TGTGCCAGCAGCGGGCGGACAGGGGACTACGAGCAGTACTTC. Encoded protein: CASSGRTGDYEQYF. Variable domain in full (rest from reference TRBV7-2 and TRBJ2-7): GAGVSQSPSNKVTEKGKDVELRCDPISGHTALYWYRQSLGQGLEFLIYFQGNSAPDKSGLPSDRFSAERTGGSVSTLTIQRTQQEDSAVYLCASSGRTGDYEQYFGPGTRLTVT.

V usage is TRBV5-1 and J usage is TRBJ2-2; D is perhaps TRBD2 (5 bases). V lost 0 bases and J lost 7, with 7 bases in between. CDR3 length equals 13 residues. Germline V CDR1 and CDR2: SGHRS, YFSETQ. The CDR3 sequence: CASSLELVGELFF. The CDR3 DNA sequence: TGCGCCAGCAGCTTGGAACTAGTCGGGGAGCTGTTTTTT. Drawing the rest from reference TRBV5-1 and TRBJ2-2, the complete variable domain is KAGVTQTPRYLIKTRGQQVTLSCSPISGHRSVSWYQQTPGQGLQFLFEYFSETQRNKGNFPGRFSGRQFSNSRSEMNVSTLELGDSALYLCASSLELVGELFFGEGSRLTVL.